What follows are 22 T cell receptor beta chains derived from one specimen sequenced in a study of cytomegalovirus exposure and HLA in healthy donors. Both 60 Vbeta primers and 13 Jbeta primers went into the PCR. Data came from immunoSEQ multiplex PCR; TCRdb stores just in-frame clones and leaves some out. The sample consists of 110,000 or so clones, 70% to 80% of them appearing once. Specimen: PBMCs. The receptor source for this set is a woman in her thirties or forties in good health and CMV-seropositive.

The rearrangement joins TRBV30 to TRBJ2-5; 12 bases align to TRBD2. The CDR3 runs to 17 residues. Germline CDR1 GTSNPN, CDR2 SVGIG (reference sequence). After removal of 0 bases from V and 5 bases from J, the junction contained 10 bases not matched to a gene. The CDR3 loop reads CAWSVRLAGGPWETQYF. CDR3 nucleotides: TGTGCCTGGAGTGTAAGGCTAGCGGGGGGGCCGTGGGAGACCCAGTACTTC.

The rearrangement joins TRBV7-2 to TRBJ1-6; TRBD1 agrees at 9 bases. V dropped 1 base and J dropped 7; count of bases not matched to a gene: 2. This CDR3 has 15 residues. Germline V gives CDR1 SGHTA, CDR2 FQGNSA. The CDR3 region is CASSLVGQGNSPLHF. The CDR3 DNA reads TGTGCCAGCAGCTTAGTAGGACAGGGGAATTCACCCCTCCACTTT.

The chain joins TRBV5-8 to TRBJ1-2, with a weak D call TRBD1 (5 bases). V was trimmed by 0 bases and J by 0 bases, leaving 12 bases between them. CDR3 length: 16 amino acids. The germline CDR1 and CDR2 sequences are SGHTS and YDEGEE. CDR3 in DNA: TGTGCCAGCAGCTTGGGGGTGGACACCTCTAACTATGGCTACACCTTC. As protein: CASSLGVDTSNYGYTF.

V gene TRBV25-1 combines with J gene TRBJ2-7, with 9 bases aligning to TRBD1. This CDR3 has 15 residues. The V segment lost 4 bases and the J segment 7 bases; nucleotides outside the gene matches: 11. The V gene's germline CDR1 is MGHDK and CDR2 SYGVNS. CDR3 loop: CASSATGGFQLEQYF. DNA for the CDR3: TGTGCCAGCAGTGCCACAGGGGGCTTTCAGTTGGAGCAGTACTTC.

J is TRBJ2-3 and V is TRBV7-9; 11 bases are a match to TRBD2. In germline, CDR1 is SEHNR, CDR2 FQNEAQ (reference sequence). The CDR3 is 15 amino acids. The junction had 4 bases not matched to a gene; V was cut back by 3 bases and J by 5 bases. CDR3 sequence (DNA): TGTGCCAGCAGCTTCGGGCTAGCGGGGGGAGATACGCAGTATTTT. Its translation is CASSFGLAGGDTQYF.

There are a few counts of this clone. For the CDR3, the DNA is TGTGCCAGCAGTTCCAACAGCTATGGCTACACCTTC. This codes for CASSSNSYGYTF. The chain uses TRBV6-5 and TRBJ1-2; D not resolved. CDR3 length: 12 amino acids. V lost 4 bases, J lost 4 bases, and 7 bases lay in between. Germline CDR1 is MNHEY and CDR2 is SVGAGI.

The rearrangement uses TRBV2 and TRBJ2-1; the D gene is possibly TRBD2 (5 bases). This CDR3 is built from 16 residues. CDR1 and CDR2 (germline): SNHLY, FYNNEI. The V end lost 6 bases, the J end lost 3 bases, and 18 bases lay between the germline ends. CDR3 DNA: TGTGCCAGCAGAGCCCTTGGGAGAACCTACTACAATGAGCAGTTCTTC. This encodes CASRALGRTYYNEQFF.

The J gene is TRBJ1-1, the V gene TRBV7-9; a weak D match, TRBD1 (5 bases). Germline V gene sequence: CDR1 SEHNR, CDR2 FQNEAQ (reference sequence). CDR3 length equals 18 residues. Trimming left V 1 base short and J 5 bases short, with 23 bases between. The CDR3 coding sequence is TGTGCCAGCAGCTTAGGATCGGGGGGTCGACCCAAATCGACTGAAGCTTTCTTT. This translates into CASSLGSGGRPKSTEAFF.

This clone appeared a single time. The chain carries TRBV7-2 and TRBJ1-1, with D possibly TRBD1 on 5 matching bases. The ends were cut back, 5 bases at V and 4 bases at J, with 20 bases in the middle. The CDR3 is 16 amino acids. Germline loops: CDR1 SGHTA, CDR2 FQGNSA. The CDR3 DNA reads TGTGCCAGCAGCCCCCAAGCGACAGTCCTCGGCACTGAAGCTTTCTTT. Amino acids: CASSPQATVLGTEAFF.

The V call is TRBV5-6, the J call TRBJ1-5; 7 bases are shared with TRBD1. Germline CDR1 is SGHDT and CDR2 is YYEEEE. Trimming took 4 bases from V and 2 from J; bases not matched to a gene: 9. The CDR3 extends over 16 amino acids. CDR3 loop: CASSQGLGQRNQPQHF. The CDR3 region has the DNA TGTGCCAGCAGCCAAGGGCTGGGACAGCGCAATCAGCCCCAGCATTTT. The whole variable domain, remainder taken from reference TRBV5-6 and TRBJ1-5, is DAGVTQSPTHLIKTRGQQVTLRCSPKSGHDTVSWYQQALGQGPQFIFQYYEEEERQRGNFPDRFSGHQFPNYSSELNVNALLLGDSALYLCASSQGLGQRNQPQHFGDGTRLSIL.

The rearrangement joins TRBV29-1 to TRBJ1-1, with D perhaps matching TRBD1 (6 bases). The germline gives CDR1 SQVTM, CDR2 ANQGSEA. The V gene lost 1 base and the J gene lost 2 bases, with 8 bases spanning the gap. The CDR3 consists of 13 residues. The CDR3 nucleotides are TGCAGCGTTGAAGGGACAGCCAACACTGAAGCTTTCTTT. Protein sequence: CSVEGTANTEAFF.

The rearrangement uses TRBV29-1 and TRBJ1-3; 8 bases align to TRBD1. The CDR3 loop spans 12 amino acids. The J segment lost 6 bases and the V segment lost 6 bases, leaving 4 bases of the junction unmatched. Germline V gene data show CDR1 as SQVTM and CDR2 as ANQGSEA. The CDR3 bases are TGCAGCGTGGTGGACAGGGTAAACACCATATATTTT. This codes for CSVVDRVNTIYF. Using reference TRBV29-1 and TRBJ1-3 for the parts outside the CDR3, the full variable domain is SAVISQKPSRDICQRGTSLTIQCQVDSQVTMMFWYRQQPGQSLTLIATANQGSEATYESGFVIDKFPISRPNLTFSTLTVSNMSPEDSSIYLCSVVDRVNTIYFGEGSWLTVV.

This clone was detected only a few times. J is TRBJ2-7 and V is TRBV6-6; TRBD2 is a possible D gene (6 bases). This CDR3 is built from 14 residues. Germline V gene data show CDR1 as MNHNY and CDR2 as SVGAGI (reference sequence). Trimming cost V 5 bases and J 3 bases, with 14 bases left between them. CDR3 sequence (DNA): TGTGCCAGCAGTCACCCGGGGACTCACTACGAGCAGTACTTC. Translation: CASSHPGTHYEQYF.

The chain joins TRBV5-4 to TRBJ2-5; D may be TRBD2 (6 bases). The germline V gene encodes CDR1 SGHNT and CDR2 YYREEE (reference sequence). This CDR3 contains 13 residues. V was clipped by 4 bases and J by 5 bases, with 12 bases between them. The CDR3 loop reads CASSTGRGETQYF. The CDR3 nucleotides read TGTGCCAGCAGCACTGGACGGGGGGAGACCCAGTACTTC.

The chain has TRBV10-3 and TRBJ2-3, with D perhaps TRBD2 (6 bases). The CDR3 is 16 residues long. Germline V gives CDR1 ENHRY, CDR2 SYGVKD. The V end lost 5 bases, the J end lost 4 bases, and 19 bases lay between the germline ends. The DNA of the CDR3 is TGTGCCATCAGTCCCAACCGGGGGATGGGTGCAGATACGCAGTATTTT. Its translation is CAISPNRGMGADTQYF.

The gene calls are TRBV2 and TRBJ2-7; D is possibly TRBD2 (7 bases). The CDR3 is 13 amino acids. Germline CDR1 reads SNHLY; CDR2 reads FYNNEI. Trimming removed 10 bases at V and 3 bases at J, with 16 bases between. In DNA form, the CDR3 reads TGTGCCACAAACAGGGAGGGTTACTACGAGCAGTACTTC. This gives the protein CATNREGYYEQYF.

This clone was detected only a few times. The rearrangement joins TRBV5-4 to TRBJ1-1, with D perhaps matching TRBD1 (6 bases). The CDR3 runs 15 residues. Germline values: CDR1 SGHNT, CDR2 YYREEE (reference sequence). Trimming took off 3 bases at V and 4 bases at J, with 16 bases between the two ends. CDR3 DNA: TGTGCCAGCAGCTCGGGGGGGGCTTGGGGCACTGAAGCTTTCTTT. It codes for CASSSGGAWGTEAFF.

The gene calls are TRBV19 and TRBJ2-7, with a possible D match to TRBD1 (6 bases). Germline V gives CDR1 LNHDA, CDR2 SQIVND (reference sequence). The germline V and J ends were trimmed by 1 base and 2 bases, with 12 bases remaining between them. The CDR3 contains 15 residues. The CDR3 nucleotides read TGTGCCAGTAGTATAGGCGCCAGGGGACCCTACGAGCAGTACTTC. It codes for CASSIGARGPYEQYF.

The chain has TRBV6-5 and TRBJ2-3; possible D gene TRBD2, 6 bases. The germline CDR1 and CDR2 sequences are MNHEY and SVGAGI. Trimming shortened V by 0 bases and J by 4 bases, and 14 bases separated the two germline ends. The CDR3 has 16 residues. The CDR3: CASSYSGGTSADTQYF. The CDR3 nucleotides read TGTGCCAGCAGTTACTCGGGGGGAACATCGGCAGATACGCAGTATTTT.

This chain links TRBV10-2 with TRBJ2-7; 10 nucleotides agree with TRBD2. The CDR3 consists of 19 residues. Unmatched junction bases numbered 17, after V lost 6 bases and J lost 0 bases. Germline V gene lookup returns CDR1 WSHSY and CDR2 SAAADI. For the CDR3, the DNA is TGCGCCAGCAGCCCCGTCCCGGGACTAGCGTTGGTGGGCTCCTACGAGCAGTACTTC. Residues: CASSPVPGLALVGSYEQYF.

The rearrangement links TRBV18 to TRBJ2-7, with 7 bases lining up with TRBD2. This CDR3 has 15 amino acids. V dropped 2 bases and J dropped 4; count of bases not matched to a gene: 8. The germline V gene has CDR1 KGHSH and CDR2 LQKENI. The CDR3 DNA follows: TGTGCCAGCTCACCAAATCTAGCGGCCATTTACGAGCAGTACTTC. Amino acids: CASSPNLAAIYEQYF.

The CDR3 is CASSFSSGGFQETQYF. The CDR3 nucleotides are TGCGCCAGCAGCTTTTCTAGCGGGGGGTTCCAAGAGACCCAGTACTTC. The chain couples TRBV5-1 to TRBJ2-5; TRBD2 aligns across 11 bases. Germline values: CDR1 SGHRS, CDR2 YFSETQ. This CDR3 is 16 amino acids long. Germline trimming cut 2 bases from V and 1 base from J; bases unmatched to any gene: 4.